This section outlines one TCR beta chain sequence together with its context. The antigen is undetermined. This entry belongs to a study of cytomegalovirus exposure and HLA in healthy donors. Study as a whole: When roughly 420 donors were genotyped, over 80% of them were found to fall in the Caucasian-associated ancestry cluster. Notes on the study in general: In vitro confirmation showed three CMV-associated chains to be CMV antigen specific. Across all donors, roughly uniform sequencing depth was an assumption of the presence/absence analyses. An analysis that was carried out later associated 16,951 TCR beta sequences with HLA alleles at 0.05 false discovery rate.

V was cut by 1 base and J by 8 bases, with 11 bases left in between. Germline loops: CDR1 SEHNR, CDR2 FQNEAQ (reference sequence). The CDR3 has 13 residues. The PCR was carried out with 60 Vbeta primers and 13 Jbeta primers. Sequencing used immunoSEQ multiplex PCR; TCRdb keeps in-frame clones, though not all of them. The repertoire has 85,000 to 95,000 clones, about 63% of them found once; the top ten carry 6% to 6.5%. The TCR comes from a woman aged 25 to 39 in good health and CMV-seronegative. J is TRBJ1-1 and V is TRBV7-9, with a weak D call TRBD1 (6 bases). The source material was PBMCs. The CDR3 DNA reads as TGTGCCAGCAGCTTAGGGACAGTTCAGGAAGCTTTCTTT. Translated: CASSLGTVQEAFF. The variable domain in full, with the rest retrieved from reference TRBV7-9 and TRBJ1-1, is DTGVSQNPRHKITKRGQNVTFRCDPISEHNRLYWYRQTLGQGPEFLTYFQNEAQLEKSRLLSDRFSAERPKGSFSTLEIQRTEQGDSAMYLCASSLGTVQEAFFGQGTRLTVV.